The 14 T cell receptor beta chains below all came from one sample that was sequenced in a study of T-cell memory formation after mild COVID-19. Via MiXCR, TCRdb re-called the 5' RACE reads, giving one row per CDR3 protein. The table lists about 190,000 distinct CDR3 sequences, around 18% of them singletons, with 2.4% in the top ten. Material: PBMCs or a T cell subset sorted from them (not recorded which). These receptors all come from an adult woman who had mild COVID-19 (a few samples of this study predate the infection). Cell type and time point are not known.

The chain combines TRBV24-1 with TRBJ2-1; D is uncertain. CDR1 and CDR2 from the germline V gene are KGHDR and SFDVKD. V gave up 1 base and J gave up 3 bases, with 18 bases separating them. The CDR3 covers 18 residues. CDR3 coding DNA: TGTGCCACCAGTGATTTTAGGGCAGTAGATGGCAACTACAATGAGCAGTTCTTC. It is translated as CATSDFRAVDGNYNEQFF.

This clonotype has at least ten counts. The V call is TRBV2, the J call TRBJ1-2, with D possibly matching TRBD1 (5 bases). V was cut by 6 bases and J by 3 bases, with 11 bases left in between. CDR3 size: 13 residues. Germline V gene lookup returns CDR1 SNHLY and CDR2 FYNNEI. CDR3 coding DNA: TGTGCCAGCAGCCTGGGACCCGACTATGGCTACACCTTC. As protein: CASSLGPDYGYTF. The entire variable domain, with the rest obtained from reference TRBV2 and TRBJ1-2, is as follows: EPEVTQTPSHQVTQMGQEVILRCVPISNHLYFYWYRQILGQKVEFLVSFYNNEISEKSEIFDDQFSVERPDGSNFTLKIRSTKLEDSAMYFCASSLGPDYGYTFGSGTRLTVV.

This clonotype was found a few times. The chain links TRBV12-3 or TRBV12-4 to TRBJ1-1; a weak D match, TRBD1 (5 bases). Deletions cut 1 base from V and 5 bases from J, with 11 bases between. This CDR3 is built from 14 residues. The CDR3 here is CASSLEGFLTEAFF. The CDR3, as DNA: TGTGCCAGCAGTTTAGAGGGGTTTTTGACTGAAGCTTTCTTT.

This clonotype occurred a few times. CDR3 bases: TGTGCCAGCAGTTTTGCCCGCGATCAGCCCCAGCATTTT. Amino acids: CASSFARDQPQHF. The chain has TRBV12-3 or TRBV12-4 and TRBJ1-5; D unclear. This CDR3 is built from 13 residues. Between the trimmed V and J ends, which lost 3 bases and 5 bases, there was a span of 8 bases.

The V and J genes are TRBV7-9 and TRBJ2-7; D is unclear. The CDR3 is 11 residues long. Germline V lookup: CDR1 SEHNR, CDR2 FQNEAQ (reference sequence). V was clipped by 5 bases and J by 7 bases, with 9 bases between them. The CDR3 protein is CASSLTLEQYF. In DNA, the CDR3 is TGTGCCAGCAGCCTGACCTTGGAGCAGTACTTC.

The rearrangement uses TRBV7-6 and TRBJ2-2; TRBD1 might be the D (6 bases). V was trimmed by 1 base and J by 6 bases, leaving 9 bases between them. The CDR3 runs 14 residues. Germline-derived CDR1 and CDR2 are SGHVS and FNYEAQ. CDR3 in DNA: TGTGCCAGCAGCTTAGATGGGGGCGCCGGGGAGCTGTTTTTT. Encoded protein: CASSLDGGAGELFF.

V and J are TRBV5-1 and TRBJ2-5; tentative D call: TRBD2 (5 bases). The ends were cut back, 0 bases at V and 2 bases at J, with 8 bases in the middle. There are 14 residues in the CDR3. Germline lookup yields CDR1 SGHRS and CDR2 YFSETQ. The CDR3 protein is CASSLERGQETQYF. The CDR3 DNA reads TGCGCCAGCAGCTTGGAACGGGGACAAGAGACCCAGTACTTC.

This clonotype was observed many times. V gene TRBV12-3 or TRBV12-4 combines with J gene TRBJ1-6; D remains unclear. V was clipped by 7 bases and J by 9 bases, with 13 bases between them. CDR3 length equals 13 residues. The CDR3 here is CASIEGAGSPLHF. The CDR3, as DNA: TGTGCCAGCATCGAGGGAGCAGGTTCACCCCTCCACTTT.

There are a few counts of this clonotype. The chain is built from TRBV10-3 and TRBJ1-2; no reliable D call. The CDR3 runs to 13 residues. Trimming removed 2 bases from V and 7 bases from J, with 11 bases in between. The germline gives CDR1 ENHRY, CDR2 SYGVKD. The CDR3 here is CAISEGPGSGYTF. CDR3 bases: TGTGCCATCAGTGAGGGCCCGGGGAGTGGCTACACCTTC.

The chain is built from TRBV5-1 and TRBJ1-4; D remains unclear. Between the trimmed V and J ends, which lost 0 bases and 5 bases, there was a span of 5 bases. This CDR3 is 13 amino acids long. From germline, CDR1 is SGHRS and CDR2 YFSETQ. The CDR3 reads CASSLVVNEKLFF. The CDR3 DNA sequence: TGCGCCAGCAGCTTGGTGGTGAATGAAAAACTGTTTTTT.

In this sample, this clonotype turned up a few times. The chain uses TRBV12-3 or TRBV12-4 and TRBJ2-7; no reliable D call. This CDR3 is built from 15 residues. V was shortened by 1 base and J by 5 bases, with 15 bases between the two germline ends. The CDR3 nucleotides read TGTGCCAGCAGTTTAGTAGGCAGTCCCATCGACGAGCAGTACTTC. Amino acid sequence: CASSLVGSPIDEQYF.

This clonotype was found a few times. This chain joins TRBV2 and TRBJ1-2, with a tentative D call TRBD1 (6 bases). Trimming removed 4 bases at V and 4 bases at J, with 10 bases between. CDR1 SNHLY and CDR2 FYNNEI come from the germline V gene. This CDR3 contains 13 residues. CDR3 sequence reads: CASSGRDTYGYTF. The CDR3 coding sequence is TGTGCCAGCAGTGGGAGGGACACCTATGGCTACACCTTC.

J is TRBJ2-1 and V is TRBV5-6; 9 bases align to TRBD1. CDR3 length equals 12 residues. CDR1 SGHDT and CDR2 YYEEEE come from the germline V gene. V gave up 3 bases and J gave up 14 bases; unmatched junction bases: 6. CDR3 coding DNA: TGTGCCAGCAGCTGGGGGGACAGGGAGGAGTTCTTC. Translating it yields CASSWGDREEFF. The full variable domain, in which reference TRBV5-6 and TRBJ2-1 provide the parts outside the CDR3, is DAGVTQSPTHLIKTRGQQVTLRCSPKSGHDTVSWYQQALGQGPQFIFQYYEEEERQRGNFPDRFSGHQFPNYSSELNVNALLLGDSALYLCASSWGDREEFFGPGTRLTVL.

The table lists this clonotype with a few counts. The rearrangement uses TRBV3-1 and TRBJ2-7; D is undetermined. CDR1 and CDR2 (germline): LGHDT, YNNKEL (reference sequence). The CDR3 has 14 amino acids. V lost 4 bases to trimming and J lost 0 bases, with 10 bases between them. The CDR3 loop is CASSPRWSSYEQYF. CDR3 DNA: TGTGCCAGCAGCCCCCGCTGGAGCTCCTACGAGCAGTACTTC.